This T cell receptor (beta chain) came from a study of T-cell memory formation after mild COVID-19. Study-wide results and caveats: The authors left the SARS-CoV-2 specificity of second-wave clones peaking on day 37 unconfirmed. While clones contracting from day 15 to 85 were balanced between CD4 and CD8, later expanders leaned CD4+.

Using its own MiXCR run on the 5' RACE reads, TCRdb lists one record per CDR3 protein. The sample lists 450,000 to 650,000 distinct CDR3 sequences; approximately 21% were seen once. CDR1 and CDR2 (germline): LGHNA, YSLEER. The length of the CDR3 is 14 residues. Trimming took 1 base from V and 5 from J, leaving 12 bases between them. On this clonotype itself: The antigen remains unidentified.

The chain carries TRBV4-3 and TRBJ2-7; TRBD1 is a possible D gene (5 bases). The receptor's source is an adult woman who had mild COVID-19 (a few samples of this study predate the infection). Cell type and time point are not known. Sequencing was performed on PBMCs or a T cell subset sorted from them (not recorded which). CDR3 bases: TGCGCCAGCAGCCAAGCCTTCAGGGCCCACGAGCAGTACTTC. Its protein product is CASSQAFRAHEQYF.